This entry lists 11 T cell receptor beta chains sequenced from one sample in a study of blood T cell repertoires in COVID-19. Sequencing used immunoSEQ multiplex PCR; TCRdb keeps in-frame clones, though not all of them. This table has roughly 70,000 clones, around 87% appearing once. The sample comprised peripheral blood. Receptor source: a woman of 80 years or more with active or convalescent COVID-19.

The V gene is TRBV20-1, the J gene TRBJ2-1, with 10 bases identical to TRBD2. V gave up 3 bases and J gave up 10 bases; unmatched junction bases: 9. This CDR3 is 14 amino acids long. Per the germline V gene, CDR1 is DFQATT and CDR2 is SNEGSKA (reference sequence). The CDR3 loop is CSASRAGGPWEQFF. The CDR3 region has the DNA TGCAGTGCTAGTCGAGCGGGGGGGCCTTGGGAGCAGTTCTTC.

V gene TRBV6-1 combines with J gene TRBJ1-4; 8 bases match TRBD1. Per the germline V gene, CDR1 is MNHNS and CDR2 is SASEGT. This CDR3 spans 15 amino acids. J was trimmed by 3 bases and V by 3 bases; bases with no gene match: 3. CDR3 sequence (DNA): TGTGCCAGCAGTGAGCAGGGGGCAGCTAATGAAAAACTGTTTTTT. Its protein product is CASSEQGAANEKLFF.

This clone appeared a single time. V and J are TRBV9 and TRBJ2-3; 9 bases agree with TRBD1. The CDR3 sequence is 16 residues long. Germline loops: CDR1 SGDLS, CDR2 YYNGEE. V shed 3 bases and J 5 bases; nucleotides not matched to a gene: 10. For the CDR3, the DNA is TGTGCCAGCAGCGAGGGATCCGGGACAGGGATAGATACGCAGTATTTT. Translated, it gives CASSEGSGTGIDTQYF.

The chain combines TRBV2 with TRBJ1-2; TRBD1 agrees at 10 bases. In germline, CDR1 is SNHLY, CDR2 FYNNEI. V was pared by 5 bases and J by 7 bases, with 4 bases of the junction left unmatched. CDR3 length: 13 residues. CDR3 DNA: TGTGCCAGCAGTCCGGACAGGGGGTCTGGCTACACCTTC. Its protein product is CASSPDRGSGYTF.

The chain combines TRBV7-9 with TRBJ1-2; TRBD1 is a possible D gene (6 bases). Trimming took off 0 bases at V and 8 bases at J, with 13 bases between the two ends. Per the germline V gene, CDR1 is SEHNR and CDR2 is FQNEAQ (reference sequence). The length of the CDR3 is 14 residues. The CDR3 nucleotides read TGTGCCAGCAGCTTAGCAGGGGGAAAATGGGGCTACACCTTC. It encodes CASSLAGGKWGYTF.

The CDR3, as DNA: TGTGCCAGCAGCTTGACCCGGGGGGAGACCCAGTACTTC. Encoded protein: CASSLTRGETQYF. The gene calls are TRBV7-3 and TRBJ2-5; possibly TRBD2 for D (6 bases). The V end was cut by 3 bases, the J end by 5 bases, with 10 bases between. The germline gives CDR1 SGHTA, CDR2 FQGTGA. CDR3 length equals 13 residues.

This chain connects TRBV10-3 to TRBJ1-3; no firm D call. Germline CDR1 and CDR2: ENHRY and SYGVKD. The CDR3 contains 13 residues. V dropped 7 bases and J dropped 0 bases, with 7 bases sitting between them. The CDR3 is CAINSGSGNTIYF. The CDR3 DNA follows: TGTGCCATCAACTCTGGCTCTGGAAACACCATATATTTT.

The CDR3 DNA follows: TGTGCCAGCAGCTTGGGTTTATCGGGTGGAAACACCATATATTTT. Encoded protein: CASSLGLSGGNTIYF. The J gene is TRBJ1-3, the V gene TRBV7-2; D gene ambiguous. The V end was cut by 3 bases, the J end by 3 bases, with 12 bases between. In germline, CDR1 is SGHTA, CDR2 FQGNSA. This CDR3 region has 15 residues.

The CDR3 DNA follows: TGTGCCAGCAGCCTGGTGACTAGCGGACAAGAGACCCAGTACTTC. Its translation is CASSLVTSGQETQYF. The chain links TRBV5-4 to TRBJ2-5; TRBD2 aligns across 9 bases. The CDR3 length is 15 residues. CDR1 and CDR2 from the germline V gene are SGHNT and YYREEE (reference sequence). The V gene end was trimmed by 4 bases and the J gene end by 2 bases; junction bases not matched to a gene: 6.

The chain joins TRBV15 to TRBJ1-6; D gene uncertain. The CDR3 contains 13 residues. V dropped 1 base and J dropped 9 bases, with 7 bases sitting between them. Germline V gene lookup returns CDR1 LNHNV and CDR2 YYDKDF (reference sequence). CDR3 protein: CATSRGTPSPLHF. DNA for the CDR3: TGTGCCACCAGCAGAGGAACTCCTTCACCCCTCCACTTT.

The rearrangement links TRBV4-3 to TRBJ1-2; 7 bases are shared with TRBD1. Germline V gene lookup returns CDR1 LGHNA and CDR2 YSLEER. The CDR3 is 14 amino acids. V trimming: 2 bases; J trimming: 7 bases; junction bases outside the gene matches: 7. CDR3 nucleotides: TGCGCCAGCAGCCAACCGGGACAGACCAGTGGCTACACCTTC. Protein sequence: CASSQPGQTSGYTF.